This is a list of T cell receptor beta chains from one sample in a study of technical replicates of blood from several donors. Assay: immunoSEQ multiplex PCR; the TCRdb copy retains only in-frame clones and omits some. Of approximately 45,000 clones listed, 96% are singletons. The sample consisted of T cells isolated from PBMCs. The origin of the receptors is a human donor in good health. Each CDR3 is given with its conserved first and last residue. The order of the fields is D gene, V gene, J gene, clone size, CDR3 DNA, CDR3 protein. D genes are given only for firm matches. Size is omitted from some rows. Given values are once, few, many or a class for expanded clones.

d_gene: NA; v_gene: TRBV30; j_gene: TRBJ2-5; abundance: once; CDR3nt: TGTGCCTGGAGCGTAGGACAGTCGGAGACCCAGTACTTC; CDR3aa: CAWSVGQSETQYF
d_gene: NA; v_gene: TRBV5-1; j_gene: TRBJ2-1; abundance: NA; CDR3nt: TGCGCCAGCAGCTTGCAGCTGGCGGGAAACGGCTACAATGAGCAGTTCTTC; CDR3aa: CASSLQLAGNGYNEQFF
d_gene: NA; v_gene: TRBV25-1; j_gene: TRBJ2-7; abundance: NA; CDR3nt: TGTGCCAGCAGTGAACAGGGGCGGGACGAGCAGTACTTC; CDR3aa: CASSEQGRDEQYF
d_gene: NA; v_gene: TRBV28; j_gene: TRBJ2-7; abundance: NA; CDR3nt: TGTGCCAGCAGTCTAACGACTAGCGAGCAGTACTTC; CDR3aa: CASSLTTSEQYF
d_gene: TRBD2; v_gene: TRBV6-5; j_gene: TRBJ2-2; abundance: NA; CDR3nt: TGTGCCAGCAGCCCGGGACTAGCCGGGGAGCTGTTTTTT; CDR3aa: CASSPGLAGELFF
d_gene: NA; v_gene: TRBV28; j_gene: TRBJ1-2; abundance: NA; CDR3nt: TGTGCCAGCAGTTTCCCCGGGGAGAACTATGGCTACACCTTC; CDR3aa: CASSFPGENYGYTF
d_gene: NA; v_gene: TRBV5-1; j_gene: TRBJ2-7; abundance: NA; CDR3nt: TGCGCCAGCAGCTTGCCCGGTGTAGGTAGCTACCTCTACGAGCAGTACTTC; CDR3aa: CASSLPGVGSYLYEQYF
d_gene: TRBD2; v_gene: TRBV4-1; j_gene: TRBJ2-7; abundance: NA; CDR3nt: TGCGCCAGCAGCCAAGATCCAGCGGGAGGCCTCTACGAGCAGTACTTC; CDR3aa: CASSQDPAGGLYEQYF
d_gene: TRBD1; v_gene: TRBV6-5; j_gene: TRBJ1-4; abundance: NA; CDR3nt: TGTGCCAGCAGGACGGGACAGAATAATGAAAAACTGTTTTTT; CDR3aa: CASRTGQNNEKLFF
d_gene: NA; v_gene: TRBV11-2; j_gene: TRBJ1-1; abundance: NA; CDR3nt: TGTGCCAGCAGCTTCCTCGGACAAAAAAGGAACACTGAAGCTTTCTTT; CDR3aa: CASSFLGQKRNTEAFF
d_gene: NA; v_gene: TRBV4-1; j_gene: TRBJ2-7; abundance: NA; CDR3nt: TGCGCCAGCAGCCAAGGAGGAGTCTCCTACGAGCAGTACTTC; CDR3aa: CASSQGGVSYEQYF
d_gene: TRBD1; v_gene: TRBV9; j_gene: TRBJ1-1; abundance: NA; CDR3nt: TGTGCCAGCAGCTTAGGGACAGGGGGAACTGAAGCTTTCTTT; CDR3aa: CASSLGTGGTEAFF
d_gene: NA; v_gene: TRBV5-1; j_gene: TRBJ1-1; abundance: NA; CDR3nt: TGCGCCAGCAGCTATGGGGGGTTAATCGACACTGAAGCTTTCTTT; CDR3aa: CASSYGGLIDTEAFF
d_gene: TRBD1; v_gene: TRBV2; j_gene: TRBJ1-4; abundance: NA; CDR3nt: TGTGCCAATACCAGGGGGCCTGATGAAAAACTGTTTTTT; CDR3aa: CANTRGPDEKLFF
d_gene: NA; v_gene: TRBV28; j_gene: TRBJ1-2; abundance: NA; CDR3nt: TGTGCCAGCGAGAGGGGGGGGAAGAATGGCTACACCTTC; CDR3aa: CASERGGKNGYTF
d_gene: NA; v_gene: TRBV7-2; j_gene: TRBJ2-3; abundance: once; CDR3nt: TGTGCCAGCAGCTTGGGGCGGAACACAGATACGCAGTATTTT; CDR3aa: CASSLGRNTDTQYF
d_gene: NA; v_gene: TRBV4-1; j_gene: TRBJ1-2; abundance: NA; CDR3nt: TGCGCCAGCAGCCAAGGGGGGGGCTATGGCTACACCTTC; CDR3aa: CASSQGGGYGYTF